One T cell receptor beta chain is described in this entry. This clonotype has ten or more counts. What antigen it recognizes has not been identified. Base quality data are lacking; no much larger clone is found one base away. cDNA was synthesized by template-switch 5'RACE using a primer carrying a 10-nucleotide random unique molecular identifier by which each TCR transcript was tagged. Each sequencing run produced over 180 million TCR-beta sequences covering 15-18 subjects. The RNeasy kit was used to extract total RNA. Using the KAPA Real-time Library Amplification kit, TCR-beta VDJ regions were amplified with primers for the TCR constant region and the 5'RACE anchor. Sample indexes and Illumina adaptors were added in a first PCR, after which library yield was increased in a second PCR. The roughly 650 bp TCR product was size-selected on a 2% E-gel SizeSelection system after Ampure bead purification. Before pooling, library quality was checked on a Bioanalyzer, concentration was measured with Qubit, and libraries were quantified with the Kapa Library Quantification kit. An Illumina HiSeq 2500 was used to sequence the libraries paired-end at 2 x 150 bp. To increase sequence diversity, roughly 24-32% phiX was spiked into each library pool. The paper's processing steps were these. The UMI-based MiGEC pipeline processed quality-filtered reads and removed over 80% of raw TCR sequences during error correction. IMGT germline references were used for aligning VDJ genes, and each clonotype was defined as a unique CDR3 amino acid sequence together with its V-J genes. Clonal expansion, Shannon diversity and CDR3 relatedness were evaluated with VDJtools (CalcPairwiseDistances, ClusterSamples), while phylogenetic trees were built in CLCbio workbench. Clones with at least 8 unique UMIs were defined as expanded, with this threshold being based on coefficient-of-variation modelling across technical triplicates. TCRdb reran the public reads through fastp at Q25 and MiXCR, keeping productive beta chains. Entries that share a CDR3 protein sequence are merged under the most common genes and DNA. These V and J calls derive from TCRdb rather than the authors' analysis. In this sample the table shows some 30,000 distinct CDR3 sequences, under 6% of which occur a single time. The ten largest clonotypes hold 2% to 2.5% of the sample.

These data belong to a study of neurological immune-mediated disorders (dated by TCRdb to between 2018 and 2021). Study-wide context: Using UMI-based sequencing, the study compared peripheral blood TCR-beta repertoires from patients with HTLV-I-associated myelopathy (HAM/TSP), patients with multiple sclerosis, and healthy controls. The cohort was made up of approximately 65 subjects, consisting of roughly 15 HAM/TSP patients, around 35 multiple sclerosis patients and 20 healthy controls. Alongside PBMC samples, the set of some 98 TCR-beta libraries contained longitudinal samples, technical triplicates, and paired CD4+ and CD8+ T-cell subsets that had been sorted.

The healthy controls were volunteers from a blood bank in Maryland, USA. For sorted-subset TCR libraries, 1 million sorted CD4+ or CD8+ T cells were used. Peripheral blood was subjected to Ficoll-Hypaque density gradient centrifugation to isolate PBMCs, which were then cryopreserved in liquid nitrogen. Paired sorted CD4+ and CD8+ subsets came from healthy controls, HAM/TSP patients and MS patients. Points the paper makes about the study in general: No identical CDR3 amino acid sequences were shared among expanded clones across subjects, suggesting private TCR-beta repertoires in all groups. TCR clonal expansion was greatest in HAM/TSP patients and smallest in MS patients, who ranked below even healthy controls.

CDR1 is given as SGHRS and CDR2 as YFSETQ, both from the germline V gene. The CDR3 measures 17 amino acids from cysteine to phenylalanine. Only the CDR3 region is kept as DNA, spanning 51 bases read in frame from base 1. The V end loses 0 bases and the J end loses 4 bases, and a stretch of 19 bases separates them. The sequenced material came from CD4+ T cells from blood. The clonotype comes from a woman between 45 and 65 years old in good health. Recombination joined TRBV5-1 with TRBJ1-1; TRBD1 could be the D gene, as 5 bases match. The nucleotides are TGCGCCAGCAGCTTGGAAGGCGGGGCTCGGAGGGGCACTGAAGCTTTCTTT. It encodes CASSLEGGARRGTEAFF.